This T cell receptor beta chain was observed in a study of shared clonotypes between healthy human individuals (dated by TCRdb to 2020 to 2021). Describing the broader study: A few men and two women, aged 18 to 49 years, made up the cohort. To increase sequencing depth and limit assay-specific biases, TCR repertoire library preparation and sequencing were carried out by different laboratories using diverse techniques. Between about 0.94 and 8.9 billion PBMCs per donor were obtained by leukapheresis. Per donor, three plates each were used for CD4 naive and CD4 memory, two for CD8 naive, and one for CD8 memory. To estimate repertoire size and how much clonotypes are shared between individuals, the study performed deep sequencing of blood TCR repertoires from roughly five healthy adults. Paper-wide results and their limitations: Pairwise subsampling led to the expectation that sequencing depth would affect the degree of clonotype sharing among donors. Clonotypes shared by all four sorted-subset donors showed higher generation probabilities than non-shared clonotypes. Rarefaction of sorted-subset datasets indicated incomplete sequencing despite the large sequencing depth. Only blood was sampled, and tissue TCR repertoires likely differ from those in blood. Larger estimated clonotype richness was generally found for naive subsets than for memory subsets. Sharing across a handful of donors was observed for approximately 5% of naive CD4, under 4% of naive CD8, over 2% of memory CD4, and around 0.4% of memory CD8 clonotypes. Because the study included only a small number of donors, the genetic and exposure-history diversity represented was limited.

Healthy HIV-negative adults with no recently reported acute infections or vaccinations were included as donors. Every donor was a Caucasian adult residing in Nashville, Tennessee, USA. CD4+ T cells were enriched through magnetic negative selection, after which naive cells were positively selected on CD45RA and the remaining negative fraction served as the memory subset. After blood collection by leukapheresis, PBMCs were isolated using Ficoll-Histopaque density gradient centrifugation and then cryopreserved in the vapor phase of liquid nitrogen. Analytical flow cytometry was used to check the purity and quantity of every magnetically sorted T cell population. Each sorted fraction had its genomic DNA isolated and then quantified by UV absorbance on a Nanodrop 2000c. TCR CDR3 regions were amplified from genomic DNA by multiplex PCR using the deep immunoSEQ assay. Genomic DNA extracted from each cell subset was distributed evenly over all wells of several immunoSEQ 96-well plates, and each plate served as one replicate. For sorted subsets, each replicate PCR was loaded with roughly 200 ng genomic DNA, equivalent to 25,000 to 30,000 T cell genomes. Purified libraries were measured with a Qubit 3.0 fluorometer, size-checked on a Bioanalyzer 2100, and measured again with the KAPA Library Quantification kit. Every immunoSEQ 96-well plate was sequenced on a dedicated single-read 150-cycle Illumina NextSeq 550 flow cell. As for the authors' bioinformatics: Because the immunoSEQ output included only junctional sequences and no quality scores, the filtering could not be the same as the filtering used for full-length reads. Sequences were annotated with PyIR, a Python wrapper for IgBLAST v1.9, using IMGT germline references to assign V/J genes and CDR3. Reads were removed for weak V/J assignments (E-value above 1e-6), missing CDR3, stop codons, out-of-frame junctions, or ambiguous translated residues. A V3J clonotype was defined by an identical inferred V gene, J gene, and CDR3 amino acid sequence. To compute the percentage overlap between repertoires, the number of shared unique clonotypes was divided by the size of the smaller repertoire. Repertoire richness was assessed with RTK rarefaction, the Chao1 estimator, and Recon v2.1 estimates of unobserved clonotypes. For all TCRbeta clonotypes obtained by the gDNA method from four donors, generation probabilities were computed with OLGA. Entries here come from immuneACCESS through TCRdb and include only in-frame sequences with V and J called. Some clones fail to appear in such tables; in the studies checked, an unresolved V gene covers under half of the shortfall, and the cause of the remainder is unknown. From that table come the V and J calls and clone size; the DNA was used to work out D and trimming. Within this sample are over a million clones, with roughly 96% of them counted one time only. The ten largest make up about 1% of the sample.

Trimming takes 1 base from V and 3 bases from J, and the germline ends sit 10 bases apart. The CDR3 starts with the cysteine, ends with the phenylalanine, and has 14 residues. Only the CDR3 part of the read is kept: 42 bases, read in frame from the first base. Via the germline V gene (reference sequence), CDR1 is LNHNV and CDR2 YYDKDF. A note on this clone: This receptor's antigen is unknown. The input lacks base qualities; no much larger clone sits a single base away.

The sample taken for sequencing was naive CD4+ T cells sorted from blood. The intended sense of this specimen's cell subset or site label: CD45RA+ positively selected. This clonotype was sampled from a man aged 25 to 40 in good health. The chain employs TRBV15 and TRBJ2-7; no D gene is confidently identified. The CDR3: CATSRGDERYEQYF. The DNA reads TGTGCCACCAGCAGAGGGGATGAACGCTACGAGCAGTACTTC.